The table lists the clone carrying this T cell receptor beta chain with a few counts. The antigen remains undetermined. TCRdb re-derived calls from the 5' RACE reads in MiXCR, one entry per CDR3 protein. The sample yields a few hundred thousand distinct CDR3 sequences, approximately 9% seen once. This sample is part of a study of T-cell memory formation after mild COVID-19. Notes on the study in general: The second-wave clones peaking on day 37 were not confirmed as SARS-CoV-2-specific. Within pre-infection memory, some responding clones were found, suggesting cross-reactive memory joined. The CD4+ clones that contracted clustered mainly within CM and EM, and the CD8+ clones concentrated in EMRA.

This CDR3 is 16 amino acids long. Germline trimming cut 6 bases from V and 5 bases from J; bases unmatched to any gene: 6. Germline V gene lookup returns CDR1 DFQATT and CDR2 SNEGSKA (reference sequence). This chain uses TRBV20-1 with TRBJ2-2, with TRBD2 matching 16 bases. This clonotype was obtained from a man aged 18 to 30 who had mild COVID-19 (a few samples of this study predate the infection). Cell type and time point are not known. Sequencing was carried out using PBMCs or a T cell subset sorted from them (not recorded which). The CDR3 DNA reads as TGCAGTGCGACGGGACTAGCGGGGGGGCCTACCGGGGAGCTGTTTTTT. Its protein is CSATGLAGGPTGELFF.